This TCR beta chain is drawn from a study of T cell responses to AZD1222 COVID-19 vaccine. Data came from immunoSEQ multiplex PCR; TCRdb stores just in-frame clones and leaves some out. The table records nearly 110,000 clones, 90% to 95% of them present only once. There are 14 residues in the CDR3. This sequence joins TRBV1 and TRBJ1-2; the table's D call, TRBD1, has no DNA check behind it. TRBV1 is reported as a pseudogene. The starting material was peripheral blood, obtained 28 days after the second AZD1222 dose. This clonotype was sampled from an adult who received the AZD1222 COVID-19 vaccine. CDR3 loop: CTSSQGPDGRGYTF. CDR3 in DNA: TGCACCAGCAGCCAGGGCCCCGACGGAAGGGGCTACACCTTC.